The 27 T cell receptor beta chains listed next were all sequenced from one sample in a study of blood T cell repertoires in COVID-19. The method was immunoSEQ multiplex PCR; TCRdb's version includes in-frame clones alone and lacks a portion of them. This repertoire shows roughly 250,000 clones, around 89% found once; its top ten account for about 9.3%. The sample consisted of PBMCs or T cells enriched from blood (not recorded which). These receptor sequences come from a man in his forties who had recovered from COVID-19.

V is TRBV5-4 and J is TRBJ1-1; D is perhaps TRBD1 (5 bases). Per germline, CDR1 SGHNT and CDR2 YYREEE (reference sequence). V lost 5 bases, J lost 1 base, and 12 bases lay in between. The CDR3 runs 14 residues. The CDR3 nucleotides read TGTGCCAGCAGGGACGGGGGGAGGAACACTGAAGCTTTCTTT. The encoded protein is CASRDGGRNTEAFF.

The J gene is TRBJ1-2, the V gene TRBV25-1; maybe TRBD1 (6 bases). Germline CDR1 and CDR2: MGHDK and SYGVNS. CDR3 size: 14 residues. Trimming pared 3 bases from V and 5 bases from J, leaving 13 bases between. The CDR3 reads CASSEGAGSYGYTF. The CDR3 DNA reads as TGTGCCAGCAGTGAGGGGGCAGGATCGTATGGCTACACCTTC.

The CDR3 sequence: CASSQARGNYGYTF. CDR3 coding DNA: TGTGCCAGCAGCCAAGCGCGAGGAAACTATGGCTACACCTTC. The V and J genes are TRBV4-2 and TRBJ1-2, with D unresolved. Germline V gene sequence: CDR1 LGHNA, CDR2 YNFKEQ. The CDR3 covers 14 residues. Trimming took off 1 base at V and 2 bases at J, with 8 bases between the two ends.

The V and J genes are TRBV7-2 and TRBJ1-4; TRBD1 agrees at 10 bases. The germline gives CDR1 SGHTA, CDR2 FQGNSA. V trimming: 6 bases; J trimming: 5 bases; junction bases outside the gene matches: 6. The CDR3 runs to 15 residues. CDR3 residues: CASSRPGQGNEKLFF. In DNA, the CDR3 is TGTGCCAGCAGTCGTCCGGGACAGGGGAATGAAAAACTGTTTTTT.

The chain carries TRBV7-2 and TRBJ1-4; 8 bases fit TRBD1. Trimming at V came to 5 bases and at J to 0 bases, leaving 5 bases not matched to a gene. The CDR3 length is 16 residues. Germline V CDR1 and CDR2: SGHTA, FQGNSA. The CDR3, as DNA: TGTGCCAGCAGCCTATGGGGACAGGCAACTAATGAAAAACTGTTTTTT. Translated, it gives CASSLWGQATNEKLFF.

The rearrangement joins TRBV12-3 or TRBV12-4 to TRBJ1-1; D ambiguous. Trimming pared 3 bases from V and 8 bases from J, leaving 10 bases between. The CDR3 has 12 residues. CDR3: CASSLLSGEAFF. The CDR3 nucleotides read TGTGCCAGCAGTTTGCTATCGGGAGAAGCTTTCTTT.

Only a few counts were recorded for this clone. V gene TRBV7-6 combines with J gene TRBJ1-5; D is perhaps TRBD1 (6 bases). The germline V gene has CDR1 SGHVS and CDR2 FNYEAQ. The CDR3 is made up of 15 amino acids. V lost 5 bases and J lost 0, with 11 bases in between. The DNA of the CDR3 is TGTGCCAGCAGCGCAGGGGTGTATAGCAATCAGCCCCAGCATTTT. This encodes CASSAGVYSNQPQHF.

The chain is built from TRBV14 and TRBJ1-1; D not certain. Trimming shortened V by 3 bases and J by 7 bases, and 15 bases separated the two germline ends. CDR1 and CDR2 from the germline V gene are SGHDN and FVKESK. This CDR3 is 14 amino acids long. As DNA, the CDR3 is TGTGCCAGCAGCCAGGGCCTATATGGGAGTGAAGCTTTCTTT. Residues: CASSQGLYGSEAFF.

The chain couples TRBV9 to TRBJ1-5; unclear D gene. The CDR3 totals 12 residues. Germline CDR1 SGDLS, CDR2 YYNGEE. Trimming removed 3 bases at V and 6 bases at J, with 7 bases between. The CDR3 reads CASSAKIQPQHF. The CDR3 nucleotides are TGTGCCAGCAGCGCCAAAATTCAGCCCCAGCATTTT.

The chain couples TRBV5-4 to TRBJ1-1; TRBD1 agrees at 7 bases. J gave up 2 bases and V 1 base, and 8 bases lay outside the gene matches. The CDR3 totals 16 residues. CDR1 and CDR2 from the germline V gene are SGHNT and YYREEE (reference sequence). The CDR3 DNA follows: TGTGCCAGCAGCTTGTACTACGACAGGGATAACACTGAAGCTTTCTTT. Its protein product is CASSLYYDRDNTEAFF.

This chain links TRBV7-9 with TRBJ2-7; 7 bases are a match to TRBD1. CDR3 length: 13 amino acids. CDR1 and CDR2 from the germline V gene are SEHNR and FQNEAQ (reference sequence). The V segment lost 4 bases and the J segment 2 bases; nucleotides outside the gene matches: 2. Written as DNA, the CDR3 is TGTGCCAGCAGCTGGACAGGAACCTACGAGCAGTACTTC. Protein sequence: CASSWTGTYEQYF.

This clone came up a few times. This sequence joins TRBV5-6 and TRBJ2-2; 7 bases map to TRBD1. CDR1 and CDR2 (germline): SGHDT, YYEEEE. With 0 bases clipped from V and 3 bases from J, the junction kept 2 bases outside the gene matches. This CDR3 has 15 amino acids. The CDR3 spells CASSLVQGDTGELFF. DNA of the CDR3: TGTGCCAGCAGCTTGGTTCAGGGGGACACCGGGGAGCTGTTTTTT.

The chain recombines TRBV9 with TRBJ1-1, with D tentatively TRBD1 (5 bases). V was pared by 0 bases and J by 6 bases, with 6 bases between. The germline CDR1 and CDR2 sequences are SGDLS and YYNGEE. The length of the CDR3 is 12 residues. CDR3 residues: CASSVVTAEAFF. The CDR3 DNA follows: TGTGCCAGCAGCGTAGTGACAGCTGAAGCTTTCTTT.

This chain links TRBV7-2 with TRBJ2-5; TRBD2 is a possible D gene (6 bases). Germline assignment: CDR1 SGHTA and CDR2 FQGNSA. The CDR3 covers 16 residues. V was shortened by 5 bases and J by 2 bases, with 18 bases between the two germline ends. Here the CDR3 reads CASSPAISGGQETQYF. CDR3 nucleotide sequence: TGTGCCAGCAGCCCTGCGATTAGCGGAGGACAAGAGACCCAGTACTTC.

The rearrangement links TRBV2 to TRBJ1-6; possibly TRBD1 for D (6 bases). Germline lookup yields CDR1 SNHLY and CDR2 FYNNEI. This CDR3 has 15 residues. Trimming removed 10 bases from V and 2 bases from J, with 15 bases in between. The CDR3 sequence: CATRTDSPYNSPLHF. The DNA for the CDR3 is TGTGCCACCAGGACAGACTCTCCCTATAATTCACCCCTCCACTTT.

The rearrangement links TRBV28 to TRBJ2-3, with D perhaps matching TRBD1 (5 bases). The V end lost 4 bases, the J end lost 2 bases, and 16 bases lay between the germline ends. Germline V gene data show CDR1 as MDHEN and CDR2 as SYDVKM. This CDR3 region has 16 residues. The CDR3 loop reads CASSYSAGLNTDTQYF. The CDR3 coding sequence is TGTGCCAGCAGTTATTCGGCAGGGCTGAACACAGATACGCAGTATTTT.

This chain uses TRBV3-1 (or the pseudogene TRBV3-2) with TRBJ1-5; 9 bases match TRBD1. Losses at the gene ends were 3 bases for V and 4 bases for J; bases not matched to a gene: 19. The CDR3 spans 20 residues. Germline V gene lookup returns CDR1 LGHDT and CDR2 YNNKEL (reference sequence). The CDR3 sequence: CASSHPNPTGGDGLNQPQHF. The CDR3 region has the DNA TGTGCCAGCAGCCACCCTAACCCGACAGGGGGTGATGGCCTAAATCAGCCCCAGCATTTT.

This clone was seen a handful of times. The rearrangement joins TRBV4-3 to TRBJ1-2; D is unresolved. This CDR3 contains 13 residues. Germline lookup yields CDR1 LGHNA and CDR2 YSLEER. V lost 0 bases, J lost 5 bases, and 7 bases lay in between. The CDR3 coding sequence is TGCGCCAGCAGCCAAGATGTCCAGTATGGCTACACCTTC. Residues: CASSQDVQYGYTF.

V is TRBV19 and J is TRBJ1-1; TRBD1 matches at 8 bases. The CDR3 is 15 amino acids. The germline gives CDR1 LNHDA, CDR2 SQIVND (reference sequence). With V trimmed by 3 bases and J by 4 bases, 7 bases remained unmatched. The CDR3 loop is CASSIGSGGRTEAFF. The CDR3 region has the DNA TGTGCCAGTAGTATCGGATCAGGGGGCCGCACTGAAGCTTTCTTT.

V is TRBV25-1 and J is TRBJ1-1; TRBD1 agrees at 8 bases. Trimming at V came to 1 base and at J to 6 bases, leaving 10 bases not matched to a gene. The CDR3 contains 16 residues. CDR1 and CDR2 from the germline V gene are MGHDK and SYGVNS. Here the CDR3 reads CASSEWKAGGASEAFF. Written as DNA, the CDR3 is TGTGCCAGCAGTGAATGGAAGGCAGGGGGCGCCTCTGAAGCTTTCTTT.

The chain is built from TRBV4-1 and TRBJ2-7, with a possible D match to TRBD2 (5 bases). The CDR3 runs to 17 residues. Germline V gene data show CDR1 as MGHRA and CDR2 as YSYEKL. Trimming shortened V by 2 bases and J by 2 bases, and 19 bases separated the two germline ends. The CDR3 region is CASSQIGLPSPPYEQYF. CDR3 nucleotides: TGCGCCAGCAGCCAAATCGGACTTCCATCACCCCCCTACGAGCAGTACTTC.

This sequence joins TRBV10-3 and TRBJ1-2, with 9 positions matching TRBD1. CDR1 ENHRY and CDR2 SYGVKD come from the germline V gene. The CDR3 sequence is 17 residues long. V lost 2 bases to trimming and J lost 5 bases; unmatched junction nucleotides: 12. CDR3 DNA sequence: TGTGCCATCAGTGAGGAGATGGACAGGGGAGGGGGTTATGGCTACACCTTC. Amino acids: CAISEEMDRGGGYGYTF.

In DNA form, the CDR3 reads TGTGCCAGCAGTCCGTTTCCTGAAGCTTTCTTT. As protein: CASSPFPEAFF. The rearrangement joins TRBV12-3 or TRBV12-4 to TRBJ1-1; D unclear. V lost 5 bases, J lost 6 bases, and 7 bases lay in between. This CDR3 has 11 residues.

The rearrangement links TRBV7-2 to TRBJ2-3; 7 bases match TRBD1. J was trimmed by 1 base and V by 3 bases; bases with no gene match: 1. Per germline, CDR1 SGHTA and CDR2 FQGNSA. CDR3 length: 14 amino acids. CDR3 protein: CASSFGTGTDTQYF. The CDR3 bases are TGTGCCAGCAGCTTCGGGACAGGCACAGATACGCAGTATTTT.

This clone was found a few times. This chain uses TRBV6-2 or TRBV6-3 with TRBJ2-7, with TRBD2 matching over 10 bases. Per the germline V gene, CDR1 is MNHEY and CDR2 is SVGEGT. J was trimmed by 6 bases and V by 2 bases; bases with no gene match: 7. The CDR3 length is 15 residues. The CDR3: CASSYPFSGRSEQYF. CDR3 bases: TGTGCCAGCAGTTACCCTTTTAGCGGGAGGAGCGAGCAGTACTTC.

The chain has TRBV7-2 and TRBJ2-2; D may be TRBD2 (5 bases). The CDR3 contains 14 residues. V shed 4 bases and J shed 7 bases, with 13 bases lying between them. The germline CDR1 and CDR2 sequences are SGHTA and FQGNSA. The chain's CDR3 is CASSSGFRDGELFF. The CDR3 region has the DNA TGTGCCAGCAGCTCGGGATTCCGGGACGGGGAGCTGTTTTTT.

This chain uses TRBV6-1 with TRBJ2-7; perhaps TRBD1 as D (6 bases). Trimming cost V 2 bases and J 3 bases, with 11 bases left between them. Germline V gene data show CDR1 as MNHNS and CDR2 as SASEGT. The CDR3 extends over 14 amino acids. CDR3 region: CASSERQARYEQYF. CDR3 nucleotides: TGTGCCAGCAGTGAACGACAGGCGCGCTACGAGCAGTACTTC.